This T cell receptor beta chain comes out of a study of blood T cell repertoires in COVID-19. Looking at the study overall: Italy, Spain and the United States were the sources of the convalescent and acute COVID-19 samples. Sample material is recorded as cDNA or gDNA derived from T cells, B-cell-depleted T cells, or PBMCs.

The length of the CDR3 is 15 residues. Unmatched junction bases numbered 5, after V lost 3 bases and J lost 3 bases. Germline CDR1 SGHAT, CDR2 FQNNGV. Participants were aged 18 to 89 years, lived in 20 to 30 US areas, and enrolled virtually. Participant reports of clinical history set cohort assignment. Libraries were prepared by immunoSEQ multiplex PCR; TCRdb keeps only in-frame clonotypes and omits some of them. This table has about 430,000 clones, roughly 90% appearing once. The TCR sequence derives from a woman aged 18-29 years who had been exposed to COVID-19. The sample comprised PBMCs or T cells enriched from blood (not recorded which). The chain couples TRBV11-2 to TRBJ2-7, with 10 bases lining up with TRBD2. The CDR3 DNA reads TGTGCCAGCAGCTTGACTAGCGGGCTTGACTACGAGCAGTACTTC. Protein: CASSLTSGLDYEQYF.